This TCR beta chain was retrieved from a study of blood T cell repertoires in COVID-19. Looking at the study overall: Samples of COVID-19 (acute and convalescent) were obtained from the United States, Italy and Spain. PBMCs, B-cell-depleted T cells, or T cells were the source of the cDNA or gDNA that made up the material.

Sequencing was performed with immunoSEQ multiplex PCR; in TCRdb, only in-frame clones are kept and a portion is missing. The sample includes a few hundred thousand clones, approximately 80% of them seen just once. Germline CDR1 reads SGHTA; CDR2 reads FQGNSA. With 2 bases clipped from V and 8 bases from J, the junction kept 5 bases outside the gene matches. CDR3 length: 16 residues. This receptor was taken from a woman aged 18-29 years with acute or convalescent COVID-19. Sequencing input: peripheral blood. The chain employs TRBV7-2 and TRBJ2-1, with 14 nucleotides matching TRBD2. The CDR3 loop reads CASSLTTSGRGYEQFF. CDR3 coding DNA: TGTGCCAGCAGCTTAACGACTAGCGGGAGGGGGTATGAGCAGTTCTTC. Looking up the rest from reference TRBV7-2 and TRBJ2-1 gives the full variable domain: GAGVSQSPSNKVTEKGKDVELRCDPISGHTALYWYRQSLGQGLEFLIYFQGNSAPDKSGLPSDRFSAERTGGSVSTLTIQRTQQEDSAVYLCASSLTTSGRGYEQFFGPGTRLTVL.